This is a list of T cell receptor beta chains from one sample in a study of beta chain features in type 1 diabetes. The data were produced by immunoSEQ multiplex PCR, yet TCRdb's version contains in-frame clones alone and is incomplete. The sample includes about 660,000 clones, around 15% of them seen just once. Source material: naive CD4+ T cells from blood. Every receptor here comes from a man aged 18 to 29 with type 1 diabetes. The conserved cysteine and the conserved F or W are not part of the CDR3 here. The order of the fields is CDR3 protein, V gene, J gene, CDR3 length.

cdr3_aa: ASSYAAGTQPQH
v_call: TRBV6-5
j_call: TRBJ1-5
cdr3_length: 12

cdr3_aa: SVVEGSTSSYEQY
v_call: TRBV29-1
j_call: TRBJ2-7
cdr3_length: 13

cdr3_aa: ASSFPAGVGRGEQF
v_call: TRBV28
j_call: TRBJ2-1
cdr3_length: 14

cdr3_aa: ASSLALVDTGRH
v_call: TRBV7-8
j_call: TRBJ1-5
cdr3_length: 12

cdr3_aa: ASSSTRGVINEKLF
v_call: TRBV5-4
j_call: TRBJ1-4
cdr3_length: 14

cdr3_aa: ASGTGGFSPSYNEQF
v_call: TRBV28
j_call: TRBJ2-1
cdr3_length: 15

cdr3_aa: ASSEAPASPGETQY
v_call: TRBV2
j_call: TRBJ2-5
cdr3_length: 14

cdr3_aa: ASSGSGRVTETQY
v_call: TRBV5-1
j_call: TRBJ2-5
cdr3_length: 13

cdr3_aa: SVGDLVLGNTIY
v_call: TRBV29-1
j_call: TRBJ1-3
cdr3_length: 12

cdr3_aa: ASSLIAGDNYNEQF
v_call: TRBV11-2
j_call: TRBJ2-1
cdr3_length: 14

cdr3_aa: ASSPGDREEPQH
v_call: TRBV4-1
j_call: TRBJ1-5
cdr3_length: 12

cdr3_aa: ASSRTGTVNEKLF
v_call: TRBV7-2
j_call: TRBJ1-4
cdr3_length: 13

cdr3_aa: ASSLAGVGANVLT
v_call: TRBV5-1
j_call: TRBJ2-6
cdr3_length: 13

cdr3_aa: ASSLGLAGRDTQY
v_call: TRBV7-2
j_call: TRBJ2-3
cdr3_length: 13

cdr3_aa: ASTRGGYTDTQY
v_call: TRBV7-9
j_call: TRBJ2-3
cdr3_length: 12

cdr3_aa: ASSQGGYEQY
v_call: TRBV10-2
j_call: TRBJ2-7
cdr3_length: 10

cdr3_aa: ASSGSGTRHEQF
v_call: TRBV2
j_call: TRBJ2-1
cdr3_length: 12

cdr3_aa: ASSPQTGNQPQH
v_call: TRBV2
j_call: TRBJ1-5
cdr3_length: 12

cdr3_aa: ASSPPPLPGLYNNEQF
v_call: TRBV28
j_call: TRBJ2-1
cdr3_length: 16

cdr3_aa: ASSLATGGRFSGYT
v_call: TRBV11-2
j_call: TRBJ1-2
cdr3_length: 14

cdr3_aa: ASSRMGGPIRNEQY
v_call: TRBV4-1
j_call: TRBJ2-7
cdr3_length: 14

cdr3_aa: ASSQARGSGSYNEQF
v_call: TRBV4-1
j_call: TRBJ2-1
cdr3_length: 15

cdr3_aa: ASREGENTEAF
v_call: TRBV19
j_call: TRBJ1-1
cdr3_length: 11

cdr3_aa: TSRGGETQY
v_call: TRBV6-5
j_call: TRBJ2-5
cdr3_length: 9

cdr3_aa: AWKAWDTGELF
v_call: TRBV30
j_call: TRBJ2-2
cdr3_length: 11

cdr3_aa: SVQGFRGYT
v_call: TRBV29-1
j_call: TRBJ1-2
cdr3_length: 9

cdr3_aa: ASSLNGNEKLF
v_call: TRBV7-9
j_call: TRBJ1-4
cdr3_length: 11

cdr3_aa: ASSLLSGRPYEQY
v_call: TRBV7-2
j_call: TRBJ2-7
cdr3_length: 13

cdr3_aa: ASSFGGSGNGDIQY
v_call: TRBV6-6
j_call: TRBJ2-4
cdr3_length: 14

cdr3_aa: AWSRRGTYEQY
v_call: TRBV30
j_call: TRBJ2-7
cdr3_length: 11

cdr3_aa: ASSDRGPNYGYT
v_call: TRBV5-1
j_call: TRBJ1-2
cdr3_length: 12

cdr3_aa: AWSVRGVTEQF
v_call: TRBV30
j_call: TRBJ2-1
cdr3_length: 11

cdr3_aa: ASSLGPGNSNQPQH
v_call: TRBV7-2
j_call: TRBJ1-5
cdr3_length: 14

cdr3_aa: AWHRGLGDTQY
v_call: TRBV30
j_call: TRBJ2-3
cdr3_length: 11

cdr3_aa: ASSPSDGYT
v_call: TRBV7-9
j_call: TRBJ1-2
cdr3_length: 9

cdr3_aa: AWSVRLGQF
v_call: TRBV30
j_call: TRBJ2-1
cdr3_length: 9

cdr3_aa: ASSLNAPSEQF
v_call: TRBV5-4
j_call: TRBJ2-1
cdr3_length: 11

cdr3_aa: SVEDRQGSIIQY
v_call: TRBV29-1
j_call: TRBJ2-4
cdr3_length: 12

cdr3_aa: ASRLRQLMNTEAF
v_call: TRBV23-1
j_call: TRBJ1-1
cdr3_length: 13

cdr3_aa: ASQVAGANVLT
v_call: TRBV7-8
j_call: TRBJ2-6
cdr3_length: 11

cdr3_aa: AISESGSGGEKLF
v_call: TRBV10-3
j_call: TRBJ1-4
cdr3_length: 13

cdr3_aa: ASSYSQLRETQY
v_call: TRBV6-5
j_call: TRBJ2-5
cdr3_length: 12

cdr3_aa: ASSVGQARTEAF
v_call: TRBV7-2
j_call: TRBJ1-1
cdr3_length: 12

cdr3_aa: ASSRGQRTDTQY
v_call: TRBV6-6
j_call: TRBJ2-3
cdr3_length: 12

cdr3_aa: ASSFDKETQY
v_call: TRBV6-5
j_call: TRBJ2-5
cdr3_length: 10